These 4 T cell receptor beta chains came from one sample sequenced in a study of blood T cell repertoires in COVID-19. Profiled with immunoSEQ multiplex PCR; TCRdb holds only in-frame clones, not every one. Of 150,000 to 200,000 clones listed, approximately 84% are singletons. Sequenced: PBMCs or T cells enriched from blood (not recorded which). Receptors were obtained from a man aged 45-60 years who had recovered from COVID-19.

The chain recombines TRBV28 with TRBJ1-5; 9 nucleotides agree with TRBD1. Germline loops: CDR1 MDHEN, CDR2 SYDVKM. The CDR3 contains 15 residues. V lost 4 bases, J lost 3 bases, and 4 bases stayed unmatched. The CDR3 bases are TGTGCCAGCAGTTCCGGGACAGGGAACAATCAGCCCCAGCATTTT. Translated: CASSSGTGNNQPQHF.

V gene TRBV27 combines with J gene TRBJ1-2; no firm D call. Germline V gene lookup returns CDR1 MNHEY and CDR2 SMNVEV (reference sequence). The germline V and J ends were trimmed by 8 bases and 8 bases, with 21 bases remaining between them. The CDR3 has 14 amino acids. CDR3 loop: CASSEIGFGGGYTF. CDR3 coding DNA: TGTGCCAGCTCAGAGATCGGATTTGGCGGCGGCTACACCTTC.

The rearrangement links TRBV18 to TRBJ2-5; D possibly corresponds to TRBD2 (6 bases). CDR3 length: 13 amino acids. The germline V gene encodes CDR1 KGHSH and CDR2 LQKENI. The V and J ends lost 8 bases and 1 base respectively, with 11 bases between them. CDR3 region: CASARGLQETQYF. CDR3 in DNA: TGTGCCAGCGCAAGGGGACTCCAAGAGACCCAGTACTTC. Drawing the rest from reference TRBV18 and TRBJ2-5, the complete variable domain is NAGVMQNPRHLVRRRGQEARLRCSPMKGHSHVYWYRQLPEEGLKFMVYLQKENIIDESGMPKERFSAEFPKEGPSILRIQQVVRGDSAAYFCASARGLQETQYFGPGTRLLVL.

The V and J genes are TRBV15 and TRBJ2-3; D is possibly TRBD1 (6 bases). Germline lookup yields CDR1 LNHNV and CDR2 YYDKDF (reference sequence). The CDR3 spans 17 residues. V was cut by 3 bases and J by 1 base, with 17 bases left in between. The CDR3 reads CATSSRRWGLGTDTQYF. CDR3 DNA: TGTGCCACCAGCAGCCGACGGTGGGGGCTCGGCACAGATACGCAGTATTTT.